This TCR beta chain was found in a study of cytomegalovirus exposure and HLA in healthy donors. Study-level points and caveats: A later analysis found TCR association rates differed by HLA locus, highest for DRB1 and lowest for HLA-C.

It was with 60 Vbeta and 13 Jbeta primers that the PCR ran. Sequencing was performed with immunoSEQ multiplex PCR; in TCRdb, only in-frame clones are kept and a portion is missing. Of 80,000 to 100,000 clones in the sample, 81% are singletons; the top ten hold about 4.9%. A note on this clone: Its antigen is unidentified.

There are 18 residues in the CDR3. The germline gives CDR1 MDHEN, CDR2 SYDVKM. With 3 bases clipped from V and 0 bases from J, the junction kept 9 bases outside the gene matches. This clonotype originated in a man aged 40-50 years in good health and CMV-seropositive. The sample consisted of PBMCs. The chain employs TRBV28 and TRBJ1-5, with TRBD1 matching over 9 bases. The CDR3 here is CASSFNRGLPYSNQPQHF. In DNA, the CDR3 is TGTGCCAGCAGTTTCAACAGGGGGCTCCCTTATAGCAATCAGCCCCAGCATTTT.